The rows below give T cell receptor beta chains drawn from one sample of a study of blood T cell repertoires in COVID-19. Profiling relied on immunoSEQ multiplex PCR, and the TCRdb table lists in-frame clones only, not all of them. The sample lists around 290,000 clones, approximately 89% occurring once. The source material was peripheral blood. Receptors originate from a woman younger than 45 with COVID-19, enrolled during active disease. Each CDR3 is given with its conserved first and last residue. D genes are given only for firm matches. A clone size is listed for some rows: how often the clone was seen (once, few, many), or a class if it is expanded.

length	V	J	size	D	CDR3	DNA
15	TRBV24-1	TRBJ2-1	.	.	CATSDSRTEWDEQFF	TGTGCCACCAGTGATTCTAGGACAGAGTGGGATGAGCAGTTCTTC
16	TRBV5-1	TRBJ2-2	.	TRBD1	CASSLSATGATGELFF	TGCGCCAGCAGCTTGTCTGCGACAGGGGCCACCGGGGAGCTGTTTTTT
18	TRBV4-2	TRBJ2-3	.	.	CASSQGTQVRGPTDTQYF	TGTGCCAGCAGCCAAGGAACTCAGGTGCGAGGGCCCACAGATACGCAGTATTTT
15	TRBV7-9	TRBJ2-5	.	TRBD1	CASSPGQGVSETQYF	TGTGCCAGCAGTCCTGGACAGGGGGTATCAGAGACCCAGTACTTC
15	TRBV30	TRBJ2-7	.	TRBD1	CAWTPPGQVTSEQYF	TGTGCCTGGACCCCCCCGGGACAGGTTACATCCGAGCAGTACTTC
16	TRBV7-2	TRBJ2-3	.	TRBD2	CASSLVGSGITDTQYF	TGTGCCAGCAGCTTAGTTGGCAGCGGGATCACAGATACGCAGTATTTT
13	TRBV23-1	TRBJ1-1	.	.	CASSKGAGAEAFF	TGCGCCAGCAGTAAAGGGGCGGGAGCTGAAGCTTTCTTT
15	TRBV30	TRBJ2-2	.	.	CAWSEASSNTGELFF	TGTGCCTGGAGTGAGGCTAGCTCGAACACCGGGGAGCTGTTTTTT
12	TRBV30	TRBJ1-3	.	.	CACTQTGNTIYF	TGTGCCTGCACCCAGACAGGAAACACCATATATTTT
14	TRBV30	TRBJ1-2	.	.	CAWSVLRARDGYTF	TGTGCCTGGAGTGTACTACGAGCCCGGGATGGCTACACCTTC
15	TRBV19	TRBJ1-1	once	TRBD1	CASSIMGQGHTEAFF	TGTGCCAGTAGTATCATGGGACAGGGGCACACTGAAGCTTTCTTT
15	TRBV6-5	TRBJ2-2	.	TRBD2	CASLRASGYTGELFF	TGTGCCAGCCTTCGGGCTAGCGGATACACCGGGGAGCTGTTTTTT